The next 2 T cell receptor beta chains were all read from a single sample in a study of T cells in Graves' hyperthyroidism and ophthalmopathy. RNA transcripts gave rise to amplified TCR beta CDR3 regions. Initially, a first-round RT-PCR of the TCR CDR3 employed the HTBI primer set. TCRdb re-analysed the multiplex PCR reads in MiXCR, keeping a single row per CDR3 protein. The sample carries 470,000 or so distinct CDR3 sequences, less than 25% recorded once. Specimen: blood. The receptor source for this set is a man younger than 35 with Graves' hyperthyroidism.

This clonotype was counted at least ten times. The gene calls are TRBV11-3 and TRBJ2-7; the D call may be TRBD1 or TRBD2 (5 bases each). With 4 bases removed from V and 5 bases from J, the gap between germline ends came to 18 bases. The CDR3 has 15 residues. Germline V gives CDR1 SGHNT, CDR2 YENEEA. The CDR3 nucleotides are TGTGCCAGCAGCTCCTTAAGGGGACCCGGCGACGAGCAGTACTTC. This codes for CASSSLRGPGDEQYF.

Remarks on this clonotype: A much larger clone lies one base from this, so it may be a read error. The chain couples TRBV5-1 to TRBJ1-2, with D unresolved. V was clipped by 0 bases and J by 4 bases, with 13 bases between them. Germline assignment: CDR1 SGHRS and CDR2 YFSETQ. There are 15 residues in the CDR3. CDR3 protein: CASSLDSGIIYGYTF. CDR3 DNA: TGCGCCAGCAGCTTGGACAGTGGGATCATCTATGGCTACACCTTC. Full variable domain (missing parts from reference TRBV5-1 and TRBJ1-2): KAGVTQTPRYLIKTRGQQVTLSCSPISGHRSVSWYQQTPGQGLQFLFEYFSETQRNKGNFPGRFSGRQFSNSRSEMNVSTLELGDSALYLCASSLDSGIIYGYTFGSGTRLTVV.